The 26 T cell receptor beta chains presented below share a single source sample, sequenced in a study of siplizumab effects on memory and regulatory T cells. TCRdb keeps only in-frame clones here, not all; method: immunoSEQ multiplex PCR. The sample yields approximately 40,000 clones, approximately 88% seen once. What was sequenced was naive CD4+ T cells sorted from blood. These receptors were taken from a human donor in good health.

V is TRBV6-1 and J is TRBJ1-1, with a tentative D call TRBD1 (6 bases). Trimming took 6 bases from V and 2 from J, leaving 13 bases between them. This CDR3 has 14 residues. Germline CDR1 is MNHNS and CDR2 is SASEGT. The CDR3: CASSGQTINTEAFF. DNA for the CDR3: TGTGCCAGCAGCGGACAGACCATAAACACTGAAGCTTTCTTT.

DNA for the CDR3: TGTGCCAGCAGTTACGAGGGGGCGCGGGGAAGGACTGAAGCTTTCTTT. Its protein product is CASSYEGARGRTEAFF. The gene calls are TRBV6-5 and TRBJ1-1; 7 bases line up with TRBD1. Germline CDR1 is MNHEY and CDR2 is SVGAGI. The CDR3 has 16 amino acids. Trimming cost V 2 bases and J 5 bases; bases outside gene matches: 11.

This chain joins TRBV7-9 and TRBJ2-3; TRBD2 aligns across 7 bases. This CDR3 contains 15 residues. Trimming took 5 bases from V and 10 from J; bases not matched to a gene: 15. From germline, CDR1 is SEHNR and CDR2 FQNEAQ (reference sequence). The CDR3 reads CASSKVGTTVWSQYF. The CDR3, as DNA: TGTGCCAGCAGCAAAGTAGGGACTACCGTCTGGTCGCAGTATTTT.

This chain connects TRBV12-5 to TRBJ2-2, with 7 positions matching TRBD2. V lost 2 bases and J lost 6; bases outside the gene matches: 15. Germline V gene lookup returns CDR1 LGHNT and CDR2 FRNRAP. The CDR3 contains 18 residues. The CDR3 reads CASGLRVGGGSKSGELFF. The CDR3 DNA reads as TGTGCTAGTGGTTTGAGGGTGGGAGGCGGGAGTAAATCCGGGGAGCTGTTTTTT.

The chain couples TRBV4-1 to TRBJ2-7; maybe TRBD1 (6 bases). The CDR3 is 15 amino acids. The V gene lost 4 bases and the J gene lost 6 bases, with 19 bases spanning the gap. Germline CDR1 reads MGHRA; CDR2 reads YSYEKL. The CDR3 sequence is CASSPRERGSAEQYF. The CDR3 region has the DNA TGCGCCAGCAGCCCACGGGAAAGGGGGTCGGCCGAGCAGTACTTC.

This chain joins TRBV5-4 and TRBJ1-2; D is ambiguous. This CDR3 contains 13 residues. Trimming pared 0 bases from V and 1 base from J, leaving 4 bases between. Per germline, CDR1 SGHNT and CDR2 YYREEE (reference sequence). The CDR3 bases are TGTGCCAGCAGCTTGGCGGGTAACTATGGCTACACCTTC. Residues: CASSLAGNYGYTF.

The chain is built from TRBV6-5 and TRBJ1-2; 7 positions match TRBD1. The CDR3 is 13 amino acids. Germline V gives CDR1 MNHEY, CDR2 SVGAGI. V lost 6 bases to trimming and J lost 3 bases; unmatched junction nucleotides: 4. CDR3 amino acids: CASRRGQDYGYTF. The CDR3 DNA reads TGTGCCAGCAGACGAGGACAGGACTATGGCTACACCTTC.

The J gene is TRBJ2-6, the V gene TRBV6-1, with a possible D match to TRBD1 (5 bases). V lost 6 bases, J lost 3 bases, and 9 bases lay in between. Germline values: CDR1 MNHNS, CDR2 SASEGT. The CDR3 extends over 14 amino acids. The CDR3 DNA reads TGTGCCAGCAGCCCGGACAATGGGGCCAACGTCCTGACTTTC. It encodes CASSPDNGANVLTF.

This rearrangement joins TRBV5-4 to TRBJ2-7; possible D gene TRBD2, 6 bases. CDR1 is SGHNT, CDR2 YYREEE, per germline (reference sequence). With 4 bases removed from V and 0 bases from J, the gap between germline ends came to 11 bases. There are 14 residues in the CDR3. The CDR3 here is CASSTPGLSYEQYF. The CDR3 DNA reads as TGTGCCAGCAGCACACCGGGACTCTCCTACGAGCAGTACTTC.

This chain connects TRBV5-4 to TRBJ1-2, with D possibly TRBD1 on 5 matching bases. Germline V gene sequence: CDR1 SGHNT, CDR2 YYREEE (reference sequence). The CDR3 is 12 amino acids. V was clipped by 9 bases and J by 6 bases, with 15 bases between them. The CDR3 protein is CATSGRENGYTF. The CDR3 DNA reads TGTGCCACCTCAGGGAGGGAAAATGGCTACACCTTC.

The rearrangement joins TRBV15 to TRBJ1-5, with D perhaps matching TRBD1 (5 bases). Germline V lookup: CDR1 LNHNV, CDR2 YYDKDF (reference sequence). V lost 0 bases and J 7 bases, leaving 13 bases between the germline ends. This CDR3 has 15 amino acids. The DNA of the CDR3 is TGTGCCACCAGCAGAGACAGGGCCCTACCCCAGCCCCAGCATTTT. Translation gives CATSRDRALPQPQHF.

Here the CDR3 reads CASSLTGSVNSTF. Written as DNA, the CDR3 is TGTGCCAGCAGTCTCACCGGGTCTGTCAATTCCACCTTC. This chain links TRBV5-4 with TRBJ1-2; D unresolved. V lost 5 bases to trimming and J lost 13 bases, with 21 bases between them. In germline, CDR1 is SGHNT, CDR2 YYREEE (reference sequence). The CDR3 is 13 residues long.

The chain carries TRBV6-6 and TRBJ2-5; D uncertain. The length of the CDR3 is 11 residues. Per germline, CDR1 MNHNY and CDR2 SVGAGI (reference sequence). With 6 bases removed from V and 2 bases from J, the gap between germline ends came to 4 bases. The CDR3: CASSTQETQYF. CDR3 nucleotides: TGTGCCAGCAGCACTCAAGAGACCCAGTACTTC.

This chain connects TRBV19 to TRBJ1-2, with D unresolved. The germline V gene has CDR1 LNHDA and CDR2 SQIVND (reference sequence). V lost 7 bases and J 0 bases, leaving 18 bases between the germline ends. The CDR3 is 16 residues long. The CDR3 sequence is CASTTHAGEPNYGYTF. In nucleotides, the CDR3 is TGTGCCAGTACCACCCACGCAGGCGAGCCTAACTATGGCTACACCTTC.

The chain joins TRBV27 to TRBJ2-2; D possibly corresponds to TRBD1 (6 bases). The CDR3 spans 15 residues. V lost 7 bases and J lost 4, with 16 bases in between. Germline V gene data show CDR1 as MNHEY and CDR2 as SMNVEV (reference sequence). CDR3 DNA: TGTGCCAGCACCCTAACAGGGACGTTCACCGGGGAGCTGTTTTTT. Protein: CASTLTGTFTGELFF.

V gene TRBV7-6 combines with J gene TRBJ1-1, with D possibly TRBD1 on 5 matching bases. The CDR3 has 16 amino acids. V lost 5 bases and J lost 1, with 17 bases in between. Germline lookup yields CDR1 SGHVS and CDR2 FNYEAQ. The CDR3: CASSRGVGRWNTEAFF. CDR3 coding DNA: TGTGCCAGCAGCCGGGGGGTGGGACGTTGGAACACTGAAGCTTTCTTT.

V usage is TRBV5-6 and J usage is TRBJ1-2; 8 bases agree with TRBD1. Trimming removed 3 bases from V and 5 bases from J; junction bases left unmatched: 9. Germline assignment: CDR1 SGHDT and CDR2 YYEEEE. CDR3 size: 15 residues. In nucleotides, the CDR3 is TGTGCCAGCAGCTCCTCACTGACAGGGGAATATGGCTACACCTTC. Its translation is CASSSSLTGEYGYTF.

The CDR3 DNA reads as TGTGCCTGGAGTGTAAAAGCACTCTACGAGCAGTACTTC. As protein: CAWSVKALYEQYF. The chain combines TRBV30 with TRBJ2-7; unclear D gene. Between the trimmed V and J ends, which lost 0 bases and 3 bases, there was a span of 9 bases. Germline values: CDR1 GTSNPN, CDR2 SVGIG (reference sequence). This CDR3 comprises 13 residues.

This clone has more than one count but fewer than ten. This sequence joins TRBV6-6 and TRBJ1-1; maybe TRBD1 (5 bases). V lost 2 bases to trimming and J lost 1 base, with 8 bases between them. Germline V gene data show CDR1 as MNHNY and CDR2 as SVGAGI (reference sequence). This CDR3 spans 14 amino acids. CDR3 DNA sequence: TGTGCCAGCAGTTACGGCCAGGGGAACACTGAAGCTTTCTTT. Encoded protein: CASSYGQGNTEAFF.

This clone was found a few times. This sequence joins TRBV18 and TRBJ1-2; 7 nucleotides match TRBD1. Germline V gives CDR1 KGHSH, CDR2 LQKENI. The CDR3 loop spans 15 amino acids. Trimming took 3 bases from V and 1 from J; bases not matched to a gene: 5. CDR3 nucleotide sequence: TGTGCCAGCTCACCGCTGACAGGGATTAACTATGGCTACACCTTC. It specifies CASSPLTGINYGYTF.

The chain couples TRBV6-1 to TRBJ1-1; TRBD1 aligns across 7 bases. In germline, CDR1 is MNHNS, CDR2 SASEGT. V shed 4 bases, J shed 7 bases, and the junction held 9 bases outside the gene matches. This CDR3 comprises 14 residues. CDR3: CASSGARGFNEAFF. The CDR3 nucleotides read TGTGCCAGCAGTGGCGCCAGGGGGTTCAATGAAGCTTTCTTT.

The chain links TRBV5-4 to TRBJ2-2, with D maybe TRBD1 (5 bases). The CDR3 has 16 amino acids. Trimming took 0 bases from V and 0 from J, leaving 9 bases between them. Germline V lookup: CDR1 SGHNT, CDR2 YYREEE (reference sequence). The CDR3 protein is CASSLGGQSNTGELFF. The CDR3 bases are TGTGCCAGCAGCTTGGGAGGACAATCGAACACCGGGGAGCTGTTTTTT. Full variable domain (rest looked up from reference TRBV5-4 and TRBJ2-2): ETGVTQSPTHLIKTRGQQVTLRCSSQSGHNTVSWYQQALGQGPQFIFQYYREEENGRGNFPPRFSGLQFPNYSSELNVNALELDDSALYLCASSLGGQSNTGELFFGEGSRLTVL.

This clone came up a few times. This chain uses TRBV18 with TRBJ1-2; 8 bases are a match to TRBD1. Losses at the gene ends were 6 bases for V and 4 bases for J; bases not matched to a gene: 4. The germline V gene encodes CDR1 KGHSH and CDR2 LQKENI. This CDR3 region has 13 residues. CDR3 loop: CASSPDRGYGYTF. The CDR3 region has the DNA TGTGCCAGCTCCCCAGACAGGGGCTATGGCTACACCTTC.

The chain carries TRBV5-4 and TRBJ2-5, with D tentatively TRBD1 or TRBD2 (6 bases each). Trimming took 3 bases from V and 5 from J, leaving 14 bases between them. Germline CDR1 and CDR2: SGHNT and YYREEE (reference sequence). The CDR3 is 14 residues long. The CDR3 loop reads CASSSRGGGETQYF. The CDR3 region has the DNA TGTGCCAGCAGCTCCAGGGGAGGCGGTGAGACCCAGTACTTC.

V usage is TRBV5-6 and J usage is TRBJ2-5; possibly TRBD1 for D (6 bases). The CDR3 consists of 17 residues. V lost 4 bases and J lost 2, with 21 bases in between. Germline loops: CDR1 SGHDT, CDR2 YYEEEE. The CDR3 DNA follows: TGTGCCAGCAGCCCCGGCACAGGGAAAAGACTACAAGAGACCCAGTACTTC. Its protein is CASSPGTGKRLQETQYF.

This clone occurred a few times. This chain uses TRBV2 with TRBJ1-2; D remains unclear. Trimming removed 7 bases at V and 2 bases at J, with 8 bases between. CDR1 and CDR2 (germline): SNHLY, FYNNEI. CDR3 length: 12 residues. The CDR3 DNA reads TGTGCCAGCAATCCAGAGAACTATGGCTACACCTTC. Its protein is CASNPENYGYTF.